Following are 27 T cell receptor beta chains from one sample sequenced in a study of CD4 T cells in relation to SARS-CoV-2 and coronaviruses. Their antigens are not known. The unexposed donors gave CD4+ T cells in about 2011-2019, prior to COVID-19. CD4+ T cells were isolated from the cells after 10 days of culture. Data came from immunoSEQ multiplex PCR; TCRdb stores just in-frame clones and leaves some out. The repertoire holds roughly 17,000 clones, with roughly 80% as singletons. The material sequenced was CD4+ T cells from PBMCs, cultured in vitro. The source of these receptors is a human donor in good health.

The CDR3 region has the DNA TGTGCCACCAGTGATCCAACATCCCAAGAGACCCAGTACTTC. This codes for CATSDPTSQETQYF. This chain links TRBV24-1 with TRBJ2-5, with D unclear. Germline CDR1 reads KGHDR; CDR2 reads SFDVKD. V lost 3 bases to trimming and J lost 1 base, with 8 bases between them. The CDR3 runs 14 residues.

V usage is TRBV11-1 and J usage is TRBJ1-1; weak D call: TRBD1 (6 bases). Trimming took off 4 bases at V and 0 bases at J, with 15 bases between the two ends. Germline assignment: CDR1 SGHAT and CDR2 FQDESV (reference sequence). This CDR3 region has 16 residues. The CDR3 DNA reads TGTGCCAGCAGCTCTACAGGGAGAGGCATGAACACTGAAGCTTTCTTT. Amino acids: CASSSTGRGMNTEAFF.

The chain recombines TRBV18 with TRBJ2-7; 11 bases map to TRBD1. Trimming removed 2 bases from V and 6 bases from J; junction bases left unmatched: 6. The germline CDR1 and CDR2 sequences are KGHSH and LQKENI. The CDR3 totals 15 residues. CDR3 DNA sequence: TGTGCCAGCTCACCAGATGGGACAGGGGGGCTCGAGCAGTACTTC. Amino acid sequence: CASSPDGTGGLEQYF.

V gene TRBV19 combines with J gene TRBJ2-3; D not resolved. The CDR3 runs 12 residues. CDR1 is LNHDA and CDR2 is SQIVND in the germline V gene (reference sequence). V was trimmed by 5 bases and J by 10 bases, leaving 13 bases between them. The CDR3 is CASSPTGQAQYF. The CDR3 nucleotides read TGTGCCAGTAGTCCAACCGGGCAGGCGCAGTATTTT.

This rearrangement joins TRBV27 to TRBJ2-3; D uncertain. This CDR3 region has 14 residues. Trimming cost V 3 bases and J 1 base, with 8 bases left between them. Looked up from germline, CDR1 is MNHEY and CDR2 is SMNVEV (reference sequence). The CDR3 DNA follows: TGTGCCAGCAGTTTTTCTGCGGGCACAGATACGCAGTATTTT. Translation: CASSFSAGTDTQYF.

V gene TRBV21-1 combines with J gene TRBJ2-3; the table's D gene call, TRBD2, was not cross checked with the DNA. TRBV21-1 has pseudogene status. The CDR3 has 13 residues. This CDR3 is CASSLRTTDTQYF. The CDR3 nucleotides are TGTGCCAGCAGTCTAAGAACCACAGATACGCAGTATTTT.

The chain joins TRBV9 to TRBJ2-1; 8 bases align to TRBD2. Trimming at V came to 0 bases and at J to 1 base, leaving 9 bases not matched to a gene. This CDR3 spans 18 amino acids. Per the germline V gene, CDR1 is SGDLS and CDR2 is YYNGEE. The CDR3 sequence: CASSVATGGYSSYNEQFF. The CDR3 DNA is TGTGCCAGCAGCGTAGCTACGGGGGGGTACAGTTCCTACAATGAGCAGTTCTTC.

The V call is TRBV7-9, the J call TRBJ2-7, with 7 bases lining up with TRBD2. CDR3 size: 16 residues. Germline CDR1 and CDR2: SEHNR and FQNEAQ (reference sequence). V was clipped by 5 bases and J by 5 bases; unmatched bases: 15. The CDR3 here is CASSPGGAGPVDEQYF. DNA of the CDR3: TGTGCCAGCAGCCCCGGGGGAGCGGGACCAGTCGACGAGCAGTACTTC.

V gene TRBV6-4 combines with J gene TRBJ2-1; tentatively, D is TRBD2 (7 bases). CDR3 size: 14 residues. V dropped 6 bases and J dropped 2 bases, with 11 bases sitting between them. The germline V gene has CDR1 MRHNA and CDR2 SNTAGT. Here the CDR3 DNA reads TGTGCCAGCAGCGCCGGGGGGCCCTACAATGAGCAGTTCTTC. Translated: CASSAGGPYNEQFF.

This sequence joins TRBV15 and TRBJ1-2, with D perhaps TRBD1 (5 bases). The V gene's germline CDR1 is LNHNV and CDR2 YYDKDF (reference sequence). The CDR3 is made up of 14 amino acids. V was cut by 1 base and J by 8 bases, with 14 bases left in between. Written as DNA, the CDR3 is TGTGCCACCAGCAGAGGGGGCGGGGTTCACGGCTACACCTTC. Amino acid sequence: CATSRGGGVHGYTF.

The genes are TRBV6-5 and TRBJ2-3; 12 nucleotides agree with TRBD2. The CDR3 runs to 15 residues. Unmatched junction bases numbered 8, after V lost 9 bases and J lost 4 bases. Per the germline V gene, CDR1 is MNHEY and CDR2 is SVGAGI. In nucleotides, the CDR3 is TGTGCCAGTGCCCGACTAGCGGGAGTATCAGATACGCAGTATTTT. Amino acids: CASARLAGVSDTQYF.

This chain links TRBV30 with TRBJ2-5, with D perhaps TRBD1 or TRBD2 (6 bases each). Trimming removed 5 bases at V and 5 bases at J, with 12 bases between. CDR3 length equals 12 residues. From germline, CDR1 is GTSNPN and CDR2 SVGIG (reference sequence). CDR3 protein: CAWEGGAETQYF. Here the CDR3 DNA reads TGTGCCTGGGAGGGGGGAGCGGAGACCCAGTACTTC.

This clone was detected only once. The chain links TRBV9 to TRBJ2-1; possible D gene TRBD2, 6 bases. Per the germline V gene, CDR1 is SGDLS and CDR2 is YYNGEE. The germline V and J ends were trimmed by 4 bases and 7 bases, with 12 bases remaining between them. The CDR3 totals 13 residues. CDR3 in DNA: TGTGCCAGCAGCATAGGGACTGGGAATGAGCAGTTCTTC. Its protein product is CASSIGTGNEQFF.

In this sample, this clone turned up once. This chain links TRBV6-5 with TRBJ1-3, with no clear D. Trimming cost V 5 bases and J 1 base, with 12 bases left between them. The germline gives CDR1 MNHEY, CDR2 SVGAGI. CDR3 size: 15 residues. This CDR3 reads CASSPGFSSGNTIYF. The CDR3 region has the DNA TGTGCCAGCAGTCCGGGATTTTCATCTGGAAACACCATATATTTT.

On this clone: It is likely a read error, because the conserved phenylalanine at the end of the CDR3 is missing. The limits of the CDR3 on the DNA are not certain, so only TCRdb's listed CDR3 is given. The chain combines TRBV13 with TRBJ1-6; the table gives TRBD1 as D, unverified against the DNA. The CDR3 contains 9 residues when both ends are counted. The germline gives CDR1 PRHDT, CDR2 FYEKMQ (reference sequence). CDR3 region: CASSARDSL.

The chain employs TRBV10-1 and TRBJ2-7, with no clear D. V dropped 4 bases and J dropped 0 bases, with 10 bases sitting between them. Germline V gives CDR1 WNHNN, CDR2 SYGVQD (reference sequence). This CDR3 has 14 residues. For the CDR3, the DNA is TGCGCCAGCAGTGTTGGTGGCAGCTCCTACGAGCAGTACTTC. Protein: CASSVGGSSYEQYF.

The rearrangement joins TRBV5-1 to TRBJ2-5; D possibly corresponds to TRBD1 (7 bases). Trimming pared 2 bases from V and 5 bases from J, leaving 10 bases between. CDR1 SGHRS and CDR2 YFSETQ come from the germline V gene. CDR3 size: 13 residues. Here the CDR3 DNA reads TGCGCCAGCAGCTTACAGGGGACTGAGACCCAGTACTTC. It yields the protein CASSLQGTETQYF.

This chain links TRBV6-5 with TRBJ2-7; D is unclear. Germline V gene lookup returns CDR1 MNHEY and CDR2 SVGAGI. The CDR3 loop spans 16 amino acids. V lost 2 bases and J 0 bases, leaving 14 bases between the germline ends. The CDR3: CASSYPATLNSYEQYF. The CDR3 DNA follows: TGTGCCAGCAGTTACCCAGCTACACTAAACTCCTACGAGCAGTACTTC.

This chain connects TRBV12-3 or TRBV12-4 to TRBJ2-1, with a possible D match to TRBD1 (6 bases). The CDR3 runs to 12 residues. The V and J ends lost 5 bases and 12 bases respectively, with 14 bases between them. The CDR3: CASSLNSGVQFF. CDR3 nucleotide sequence: TGTGCCAGCAGTCTTAACTCAGGGGTGCAGTTCTTC.

The chain has TRBV12-3 or TRBV12-4 and TRBJ1-2; the D is unclear. This CDR3 is built from 13 residues. V lost 10 bases to trimming and J lost 8 bases, with 20 bases between them. CDR3 in DNA: TGTGCCAACTATGTTTTGGGTCGTGGGGGCTACACCTTC. It encodes CANYVLGRGGYTF.

The rearrangement links TRBV27 to TRBJ2-1, with D maybe TRBD2 (6 bases). The ends were cut back, 5 bases at V and 1 base at J, with 15 bases in the middle. CDR3 length equals 16 residues. The V gene's germline CDR1 is MNHEY and CDR2 SMNVEV (reference sequence). The CDR3 bases are TGTGCCAGCAGTCCCATAGGCGGGAAGTCCTACAATGAGCAGTTCTTC. Protein: CASSPIGGKSYNEQFF.

The chain is built from TRBV19 and TRBJ2-7; D gene unclear. In germline, CDR1 is LNHDA, CDR2 SQIVND (reference sequence). This CDR3 comprises 11 residues. V lost 10 bases to trimming and J lost 9 bases, with 16 bases between them. The CDR3 is CAKGAIGGQYF. In nucleotides, the CDR3 is TGTGCCAAGGGTGCCATCGGCGGGCAGTACTTC.

This chain connects TRBV9 to TRBJ2-2; 10 positions match TRBD2. CDR1 is SGDLS and CDR2 is YYNGEE in the germline V gene. The CDR3 loop spans 19 amino acids. V was clipped by 0 bases and J by 4 bases; unmatched bases: 12. CDR3 sequence reads: CASSVALHPGLASTGELFF. CDR3 nucleotide sequence: TGTGCCAGCAGCGTAGCACTACATCCGGGACTAGCGAGCACCGGGGAGCTGTTTTTT.

The chain joins TRBV28 to TRBJ2-7; possibly TRBD2 for D (5 bases). Trimming took off 0 bases at V and 12 bases at J, with 15 bases between the two ends. Looked up from germline, CDR1 is MDHEN and CDR2 is SYDVKM. CDR3 length equals 13 residues. The CDR3 loop reads CASSLWEAGALYF. CDR3 bases: TGTGCCAGCAGTTTATGGGAGGCGGGCGCACTGTACTTC.

In its sample, this clone ranks as medium-sized. This rearrangement joins TRBV25-1 to TRBJ2-3; D may match TRBD1 or TRBD2 (5 bases each). This CDR3 is 18 amino acids long. The V end was cut by 3 bases, the J end by 3 bases, with 22 bases between. Germline lookup yields CDR1 MGHDK and CDR2 SYGVNS. CDR3 loop: CASSELFRDVGDTDTQYF. For the CDR3, the DNA is TGTGCCAGCAGTGAGCTCTTCCGGGACGTCGGAGATACAGATACGCAGTATTTT.

The chain is built from TRBV19 and TRBJ2-1; 9 bases are shared with TRBD1. The CDR3 runs 15 residues. In germline, CDR1 is LNHDA, CDR2 SQIVND (reference sequence). V shed 2 bases, J shed 10 bases, and the junction held 9 bases outside the gene matches. Here the CDR3 DNA reads TGTGCCAGTAGTATATCGGGACAGGGACATGAGGAGCAGTTCTTC. The encoded protein is CASSISGQGHEEQFF.

The chain's CDR3 is CATSDSRTGTNTEAFF. Here the CDR3 DNA reads TGTGCCACCAGTGATTCCCGGACAGGGACCAACACTGAAGCTTTCTTT. The chain has TRBV24-1 and TRBJ1-1; 8 bases map to TRBD1. The CDR3 has 16 amino acids. Germline-derived CDR1 and CDR2 are KGHDR and SFDVKD. The trim removed 2 bases at V and 2 bases at J, leaving 6 bases unmatched.